These 23 T cell receptor beta chains originate from one sample sequenced in a study of radiotherapy plus CTLA-4 blockade in lung cancer. The method was immunoSEQ multiplex PCR; TCRdb's version includes in-frame clones alone and lacks a portion of them. The data show about 45,000 clones, about three quarters seen once. Specimen: peripheral blood, collected from a patient treated with radiotherapy plus ipilimumab. Every receptor here comes from a human donor with non-small cell lung cancer who had a complete response to radiotherapy plus ipilimumab.

This rearrangement joins TRBV25-1 to TRBJ2-3; 8 bases map to TRBD2. The trim removed 3 bases at V and 7 bases at J, leaving 15 bases unmatched. The CDR3 is 17 residues long. Germline loops: CDR1 MGHDK, CDR2 SYGVNS. The CDR3 DNA follows: TGTGCCAGCAGTGATTCGGTGCGGGAGGTGATGGGAAATACGCAGTATTTT. Translating gives CASSDSVREVMGNTQYF.

This chain uses TRBV28 with TRBJ2-7; D not resolved. This CDR3 spans 12 amino acids. Looked up from germline, CDR1 is MDHEN and CDR2 is SYDVKM. Trimming took off 5 bases at V and 3 bases at J, with 8 bases between the two ends. In DNA form, the CDR3 reads TGTGCCAGCAGTCAGGCAGGCTACGAGCAGTACTTC. This translates into CASSQAGYEQYF.

The rearrangement joins TRBV7-2 to TRBJ1-2; 9 bases are shared with TRBD1. This CDR3 is 15 amino acids long. V lost 2 bases and J lost 5; bases outside the gene matches: 6. Germline assignment: CDR1 SGHTA and CDR2 FQGNSA. The CDR3 is CASSLLPGQGYGYTF. CDR3 DNA: TGTGCCAGCAGCTTATTACCGGGACAGGGTTATGGCTACACCTTC.

This chain connects TRBV7-9 to TRBJ1-1; 7 nucleotides line up with TRBD1. V shed 3 bases and J 5 bases; nucleotides not matched to a gene: 3. Germline CDR1 and CDR2: SEHNR and FQNEAQ (reference sequence). The CDR3 runs 13 residues. CDR3 in DNA: TGTGCCAGCAGCTTTGCAGGGGGTACTGAAGCTTTCTTT. Its translation: CASSFAGGTEAFF.

The CDR3 coding sequence is TGTGCCAGCAGCTTGGTTAGCGGGACAGATACGCAGTATTTT. Amino acid sequence: CASSLVSGTDTQYF. This rearrangement joins TRBV5-4 to TRBJ2-3; 7 nucleotides match TRBD2. The CDR3 length is 14 residues. In germline, CDR1 is SGHNT, CDR2 YYREEE (reference sequence). J gave up 3 bases and V 0 bases, and 1 base lay outside the gene matches. The complete variable domain, with remaining parts taken from reference TRBV5-4 and TRBJ2-3, reads ETGVTQSPTHLIKTRGQQVTLRCSSQSGHNTVSWYQQALGQGPQFIFQYYREEENGRGNFPPRFSGLQFPNYSSELNVNALELDDSALYLCASSLVSGTDTQYFGPGTRLTVL.

This clone showed up many times. The chain combines TRBV2 with TRBJ1-2; 7 bases line up with TRBD1. With 3 bases clipped from V and 4 bases from J, the junction kept 5 bases outside the gene matches. The CDR3 runs 14 residues. Germline assignment: CDR1 SNHLY and CDR2 FYNNEI. For the CDR3, the DNA is TGTGCCAGCAGTGACCAGACAGGGTCCTATGGCTACACCTTC. The encoded protein is CASSDQTGSYGYTF.

The chain links TRBV4-1 to TRBJ2-2; D gene unclear. This CDR3 spans 16 amino acids. Germline V CDR1 and CDR2: MGHRA, YSYEKL. Trimming stripped 5 bases from V and 0 bases from J, with 13 bases between. The chain's CDR3 is CASSTPRRTNTGELFF. DNA for the CDR3: TGCGCCAGCAGCACCCCGCGTCGTACGAACACCGGGGAGCTGTTTTTT.

This clone turned up a few times. Compared with germline, one end of the junction differs, possibly owing to a read error. The V call is TRBV7-9, the J call TRBJ1-5; 10 positions match TRBD1. Per germline, CDR1 SEHNR and CDR2 FQNEAQ (reference sequence). CDR3 length: 14 residues. The CDR3 coding sequence is TGTGCCAGCAGCTTGACAGGGGGCAACCAGCCCCAGCATTTT. Amino acids: CASSLTGGNQPQHF. Full variable domain (missing parts from reference TRBV7-9 and TRBJ1-5): DTGVSQNPRHKITKRGQNVTFRCDPISEHNRLYWYRQTLGQGPEFLTYFQNEAQLEKSRLLSDRFSAERPKGSFSTLEIQRTEQGDSAMYLCASSLTGGNQPQHFGDGTRLSIL.

This rearrangement joins TRBV6-1 to TRBJ2-7; the D gene is possibly TRBD1 (7 bases). V lost 6 bases, J lost 6 bases, and 15 bases lay in between. This CDR3 contains 13 residues. Germline V gene sequence: CDR1 MNHNS, CDR2 SASEGT. CDR3 DNA sequence: TGTGCCAGCAGGGGAACCCAGGGGGGCGAGCAGTACTTC. This translates into CASRGTQGGEQYF.

The V call is TRBV7-2, the J call TRBJ1-6; a weak D match, TRBD1 (5 bases). CDR1 and CDR2 from the germline V gene are SGHTA and FQGNSA. V lost 7 bases and J 0 bases, leaving 10 bases between the germline ends. The CDR3 length is 15 residues. CDR3 nucleotides: TGTGCCAGCACTGGGCAGGGCTCCTATAATTCACCCCTCCACTTT. It encodes CASTGQGSYNSPLHF.

The chain combines TRBV10-3 with TRBJ2-1, with TRBD2 matching over 9 bases. The V gene's germline CDR1 is ENHRY and CDR2 SYGVKD. CDR3 length: 19 residues. V dropped 2 bases and J dropped 7; count of bases not matched to a gene: 18. Here the CDR3 reads CAISEPSGRRRETFNEQFF. The DNA of the CDR3 is TGTGCCATCAGTGAGCCCAGCGGGAGGCGGAGGGAAACATTTAATGAGCAGTTCTTC.

DNA of the CDR3: TGTGCCTGGAGTAGTAGGGGGCTACAGCCCCAGCATTTT. Protein: CAWSSRGLQPQHF. The chain joins TRBV30 to TRBJ1-5; 7 positions match TRBD1. Looked up from germline, CDR1 is GTSNPN and CDR2 is SVGIG (reference sequence). Trimming cost V 2 bases and J 7 bases; bases outside gene matches: 5. CDR3 length: 13 amino acids.

This clone was detected only a few times. The chain links TRBV5-5 to TRBJ2-2; D may be TRBD2 (5 bases). This CDR3 is built from 15 residues. Trimming removed 5 bases at V and 0 bases at J, with 11 bases between. The germline gives CDR1 SGHKS, CDR2 YYEKEE (reference sequence). In nucleotides, the CDR3 is TGTGCCAGCAGGGTGGGAGACCCGAACACCGGGGAGCTGTTTTTT. The encoded protein is CASRVGDPNTGELFF.

The chain joins TRBV10-3 to TRBJ1-2; 7 nucleotides line up with TRBD1. In germline, CDR1 is ENHRY, CDR2 SYGVKD. The V and J ends lost 3 bases and 4 bases, in that order; junction bases with no gene match: 8. The CDR3 covers 15 residues. CDR3 amino acids: CAISDTHQGVYGYTF. The CDR3 DNA is TGTGCCATCAGTGACACCCACCAGGGGGTCTATGGCTACACCTTC.

This clone was observed a few times. The J gene is TRBJ1-5, the V gene TRBV7-9; D call uncertain. The ends were cut back, 3 bases at V and 5 bases at J, with 11 bases in the middle. The CDR3 sequence is 14 residues long. The germline V gene encodes CDR1 SEHNR and CDR2 FQNEAQ (reference sequence). The CDR3 protein is CASSLQGDHQPQHF. DNA for the CDR3: TGTGCCAGCAGCTTGCAAGGAGACCATCAGCCCCAGCATTTT.

The chain carries TRBV19 and TRBJ2-4; weak D call: TRBD2 (5 bases). V lost 3 bases and J 0 bases, leaving 21 bases between the germline ends. The CDR3 consists of 19 residues. Germline V gives CDR1 LNHDA, CDR2 SQIVND (reference sequence). The CDR3 DNA is TGTGCCAGTAGTATCCGAGGGTCGCGGGCCACCGGAGCCAAAAACATTCAGTACTTC. The encoded protein is CASSIRGSRATGAKNIQYF.

V gene TRBV6-6 combines with J gene TRBJ2-7; D unclear. The CDR3 length is 14 residues. Trimming stripped 6 bases from V and 2 bases from J, with 14 bases between. CDR1 MNHNY and CDR2 SVGAGI come from the germline V gene (reference sequence). The CDR3: CASRPPVAPYEQYF. The CDR3 nucleotides read TGTGCCAGCAGACCCCCTGTGGCTCCCTACGAGCAGTACTTC.

This clone was picked up a small number of times. The V gene is TRBV6-6, the J gene TRBJ1-3; a weak D match, TRBD1 (5 bases). Trimming shortened V by 0 bases and J by 0 bases, and 6 bases separated the two germline ends. From germline, CDR1 is MNHNY and CDR2 SVGAGI (reference sequence). This CDR3 region has 15 residues. CDR3 DNA: TGTGCCAGCAGTTACTCTACAGGCTCTGGAAACACCATATATTTT. As protein: CASSYSTGSGNTIYF.

V and J are TRBV2 and TRBJ2-7; possibly TRBD2 for D (5 bases). Trimming shortened V by 6 bases and J by 6 bases, and 12 bases separated the two germline ends. This CDR3 region has 12 residues. CDR1 SNHLY and CDR2 FYNNEI come from the germline V gene. CDR3 sequence: CASSNQGSEQYF. Written as DNA, the CDR3 is TGTGCCAGCAGCAACCAAGGGAGCGAGCAGTACTTC.

This clone was seen a handful of times. V usage is TRBV4-3 and J usage is TRBJ1-4; a weak D match, TRBD1 (5 bases). The germline V gene encodes CDR1 LGHNA and CDR2 YSLEER. The CDR3 covers 16 residues. Trimming removed 0 bases from V and 7 bases from J, with 15 bases in between. In nucleotides, the CDR3 is TGCGCCAGCAGCCAAGAACGAGGGCAGGGAGGTGAAAAACTGTTTTTT. Encoded protein: CASSQERGQGGEKLFF.

The V gene is TRBV19, the J gene TRBJ2-1; the D gene is possibly TRBD1 (5 bases). The V gene lost 3 bases and the J gene lost 2 bases, with 8 bases spanning the gap. CDR3 length equals 14 residues. The germline V gene encodes CDR1 LNHDA and CDR2 SQIVND (reference sequence). CDR3 region: CASSMGRTYNEQFF. The DNA for the CDR3 is TGTGCCAGTAGTATGGGGCGGACCTACAATGAGCAGTTCTTC.

The V and J genes are TRBV7-2 and TRBJ2-5; 8 bases are a match to TRBD1. CDR1 is SGHTA, CDR2 FQGNSA, per germline. Trimming cost V 5 bases and J 2 bases; bases outside gene matches: 10. CDR3 length: 16 residues. The CDR3 loop reads CASSDRTGQAQETQYF. CDR3 coding DNA: TGTGCCAGCAGCGATAGAACGGGACAGGCACAAGAGACCCAGTACTTC.

This rearrangement joins TRBV6-6 to TRBJ1-4, with D hard to call. V was pared by 2 bases and J by 8 bases, with 6 bases between. Germline V gene lookup returns CDR1 MNHNY and CDR2 SVGAGI (reference sequence). The CDR3 is 12 residues long. This CDR3 is CASSYRREKLFF. The CDR3, as DNA: TGTGCCAGCAGTTACAGGCGGGAAAAACTGTTTTTT.